This is a list of T cell receptor beta chains from one sample in a study of OX40 agonist ivuxolimab in advanced cancers. Profiling relied on immunoSEQ multiplex PCR, and the TCRdb table lists in-frame clones only, not all of them. The sample lists about 76,000 clones, 75% to 85% occurring once. Sample: CD4+ or CD8+ T cells sorted from blood, taken in a trial of the OX40 agonist ivuxolimab. The receptors stem from an adult with an advanced solid tumor such as melanoma, head and neck, liver or kidney cancer. The CDR3 runs from the conserved cysteine through the conserved F or W. The D gene is left open where the match is weak. A row's size may be missing; if present it is once, few, many or a size class.

clone_size d_call j_call v_call cdr3_nt cdr3_aa
NA TRBD1 TRBJ1-4 TRBV7-9 TGTGCCAGCAGCTTCGGGACAGGGGAAGAAAAACTGTTTTTT CASSFGTGEEKLFF
NA NA TRBJ2-1 TRBV25-1 TGTGCCAGCAGTGATGGACTATTCGCCAACAATGAGCAGTTCTTC CASSDGLFANNEQFF
NA NA TRBJ2-3 TRBV2 TGTGCCAGCAGCCGCGACGGGGATACGCAGTATTTT CASSRDGDTQYF
NA NA TRBJ2-4 TRBV5-1 TGCGCCAGCAGCTTGGATGCGGGCCGGGCCAAAAACATTCAGTACTTC CASSLDAGRAKNIQYF
NA TRBD1 TRBJ2-4 TRBV19 TGTGCCAGTCGTACGATCGCCGGGACAGGGCTTTCGGCCAAAAACATTCAGTACTTC CASRTIAGTGLSAKNIQYF
once TRBD1 TRBJ1-4 TRBV29-1 TGCAGCGTGACCGGGACAGCGGATGAAAAACTGTTTTTT CSVTGTADEKLFF
NA TRBD1 TRBJ2-3 TRBV9 TGTGCCAGCAGCGCCTACCGGGACAGGGAAGATACGCAGTATTTT CASSAYRDREDTQYF
once NA TRBJ2-3 TRBV29-1 TGCAGCGGGACGGGGTCCACAGATACGCAGTATTTT CSGTGSTDTQYF
NA NA TRBJ2-7 TRBV6-4 TGTGCCAGCAGCCCGACAGGGACTAGCTACGAGCAGTACTTC CASSPTGTSYEQYF
once NA TRBJ2-2 TRBV6-5 TGTGCCAGCAGTTACGCCGGGGAGCTGTTTTTT CASSYAGELFF
few NA TRBJ2-1 TRBV4-2 TGTGCCAGCAGCCAAGATGGTCACTCCTACAATGAGCAGTTCTTC CASSQDGHSYNEQFF
NA NA TRBJ2-4 TRBV11-2 TGTGCCAGCAGCCCAGATTTGAGCCAAAACATTCAGTACTTC CASSPDLSQNIQYF
NA NA TRBJ2-7 TRBV5-1 TGCGCCAGCAGCTTGGAGGGGACCTCGGTGAGAGAGCAGTACTTC CASSLEGTSVREQYF
once NA TRBJ2-1 TRBV6-5 TGTGCCAGACCCGCCCGCTCCAACTCCTACAATGAGCAGTTCTTC CARPARSNSYNEQFF
NA NA TRBJ2-1 TRBV4-1 TGCGCCAGCAGCCAATCAGAACAGGCTACCTACAATGAGCAGTTCTTC CASSQSEQATYNEQFF
NA NA TRBJ2-7 TRBV11-2 TGTGCCAGCAGCTTATCCCGGAGCTCCTACGAGCAGTACTTC CASSLSRSSYEQYF
NA TRBD1 TRBJ2-3 TRBV18 TGTGCCAGCTCACCACCGAGGGGACAGGGAGGTGCAGATACGCAGTATTTT CASSPPRGQGGADTQYF
NA NA TRBJ2-2 TRBV2 TGTGCCAGCAGGGTGGCGGACACCGGGGAGCTGTTTTTT CASRVADTGELFF
NA TRBD1 TRBJ1-4 TRBV19 TGTGCCAGTAGTCCAGGACAGGCGACCCCAACTAATGAAAAACTGTTTTTT CASSPGQATPTNEKLFF
few NA TRBJ1-5 TRBV30 TGTGCCTGGAGTGTATCTCTCCAAAAAAATCAGCCCCAGCATTTT CAWSVSLQKNQPQHF
NA TRBD2 TRBJ2-1 TRBV6-5 TGTGCCAGCAGTTACCTAGCGGGGGTCAATGAGCAGTTCTTC CASSYLAGVNEQFF
NA NA TRBJ2-5 TRBV5-1 TGCGCCAGCATGGGGGGCACAGGGGCAGAGACCCAGTACTTC CASMGGTGAETQYF
NA TRBD2 TRBJ2-3 TRBV27 TGTGCCAGCAGTTTCTTGCCTAGCGGGGGGCTCACAGATACGCAGTATTTT CASSFLPSGGLTDTQYF
NA TRBD2 TRBJ2-3 TRBV2 TGTGCCAGCACCCTAGGGGGACTAGCGGGAAGCACAGATACGCAGTATTTT CASTLGGLAGSTDTQYF
NA NA TRBJ1-4 TRBV14 TGTGCCAGCAGCCAAGAGCGACCTGGGCGGGCTAATGAAAAACTGTTTTTT CASSQERPGRANEKLFF
few NA TRBJ1-1 TRBV2 TGTGCCAGCAGTGAACGGCAGACGAACACTGAAGCTTTCTTT CASSERQTNTEAFF
NA NA TRBJ2-3 TRBV5-1 TGCGCCAGCAGCTCTAACCAGGCCGGTGGTACGCAGTATTTT CASSSNQAGGTQYF
NA TRBD1 TRBJ1-1 TRBV4-1 TGCGCCAGCTCTTCGACAGGGGGCACTGAAGCTTTCTTT CASSSTGGTEAFF
NA NA TRBJ1-5 TRBV19 TGTGCCAGTAAGGGGGTCTGGAGCAATCAGCCCCAGCATTTT CASKGVWSNQPQHF
NA TRBD2 TRBJ2-3 TRBV5-1 TGCGCCAGCAGCTTGGGGCTAGCGGGGCCAGATACGCAGTATTTT CASSLGLAGPDTQYF
NA NA TRBJ2-3 TRBV25-1 TGTGCCATCTCCATAACCGGCGATACGCAGTATTTT CAISITGDTQYF
NA NA TRBJ1-1 TRBV5-4 TGTGCCAGCAGCTTGCCTGGGGGGACTGAAGCTTTCTTT CASSLPGGTEAFF
NA TRBD1 TRBJ2-5 TRBV13 TGTGCCAGCAGCTCACTCGGACAGGGTAAAGAGACCCAGTACTTC CASSSLGQGKETQYF
NA NA TRBJ1-3 TRBV2 TGTGCCAGCAGTGAAAGGTACTCTGGAAACACCATATATTTT CASSERYSGNTIYF
NA NA TRBJ2-6 TRBV10-3 TGTGCCATCAGTGAGTCAGGCGGGGCTCGTGGGGCCAACGTCCTGACTTTC CAISESGGARGANVLTF
once TRBD1 TRBJ1-1 TRBV9 TGTGCCAGCAGCGTAGCCCCGACAGGGGGCGGACGGGTGGTGGACACTGAAGCTTTCTTT CASSVAPTGGGRVVDTEAFF
NA TRBD2 TRBJ2-7 TRBV19 TGTGCCAGTAACAGCACGGGTTTTATCCGGACTAGCGGAAACTACGAGCAGTACTTC CASNSTGFIRTSGNYEQYF
NA NA TRBJ2-1 TRBV6-5 TGTGCCAGGGGAAGCCGGGAAGACGACAATGAGCAGTTCTTC CARGSREDDNEQFF
NA TRBD2 TRBJ2-5 TRBV7-2 TGTGCCAGCAGCACTCGGACTAGCGGGACGGGGGAGACCCAGTACTTC CASSTRTSGTGETQYF
NA TRBD1 TRBJ2-7 TRBV6-6 TGTGCCAGCAGTCCTCGACAGGGGGCCGCCTACGAGCAGTACTTC CASSPRQGAAYEQYF
few TRBD1 TRBJ2-3 TRBV5-4 TGTGCCAGCAGCTGGCCCTTGACAGGGGGCACAGATACGCAGTATTTT CASSWPLTGGTDTQYF
NA NA TRBJ2-3 TRBV10-2 TGCGCCAGCCTTCTGTCGGATACGCAGTATTTT CASLLSDTQYF
NA NA TRBJ2-7 TRBV7-2 TGTGCCAGCAGCCTCTCGTCGGGGGATATCTCCTACGAGCAGTACTTC CASSLSSGDISYEQYF
NA TRBD1 TRBJ2-2 TRBV5-1 TGCGCCAGCAGCATCCTGCCGACAGGGGGTTTCGGGGAGCTGTTTTTT CASSILPTGGFGELFF